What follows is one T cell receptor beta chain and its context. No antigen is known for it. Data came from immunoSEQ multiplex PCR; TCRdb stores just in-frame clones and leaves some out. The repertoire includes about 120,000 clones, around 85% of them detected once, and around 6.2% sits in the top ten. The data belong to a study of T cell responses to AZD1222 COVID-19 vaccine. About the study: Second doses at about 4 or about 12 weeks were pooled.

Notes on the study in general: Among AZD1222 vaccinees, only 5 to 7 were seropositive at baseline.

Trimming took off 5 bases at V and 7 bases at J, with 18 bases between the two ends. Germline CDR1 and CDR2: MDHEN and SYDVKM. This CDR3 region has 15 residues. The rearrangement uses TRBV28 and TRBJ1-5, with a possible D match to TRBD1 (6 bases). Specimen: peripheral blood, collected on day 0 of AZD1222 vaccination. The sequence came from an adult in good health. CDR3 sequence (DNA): TGTGCCAGCAGTGTCCCGGACAGACAGATCCAGCCCCAGCATTTT. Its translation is CASSVPDRQIQPQHF.